This TCR beta chain was captured by sequencing in a study of sequential checkpoint blockade in melanoma. Study details: Patients were randomized 1:1 to nivolumab-then-ipilimumab or ipilimumab-then-nivolumab first-line.

Stated treatment: randomized to nivolumab then ipilimumab (arm A) or the reverse (arm B). None of the patients previously received DNA-damaging chemotherapy. TCRdb's copy holds only in-frame clones and misses some; the assay was immunoSEQ multiplex PCR. The sample contains thousands of clones, roughly four fifths of which appear only once. Germline-derived CDR1 and CDR2 are MNHEY and SMNVEV (reference sequence). The CDR3 consists of 15 residues. Trimming removed 7 bases from V and 5 bases from J, with 20 bases in between. V gene TRBV27 combines with J gene TRBJ1-2; D is undetermined. Here the sequenced sample was CD8+ T cells sorted from blood (inferred from file names), taken from a patient given nivolumab and ipilimumab in sequence. The TCR was taken from a human donor with melanoma. CDR3 loop: CASTSLGGEGYGYTF. CDR3 nucleotides: TGTGCCAGCACCTCACTGGGAGGCGAAGGATATGGCTACACCTTC.